The present T cell receptor (beta chain) was sequenced within a study of PD-1 blockade in mismatch repair-deficient tumors. The overall study: Patients had around 11 mismatch repair-deficient cancer types and were previously treated and progressing. Study findings and constraints: After pembrolizumab, tumor-resident clones rose rapidly, then generally contracted before radiologic responses.

Every patient had mismatch repair deficiency by PCR or immunohistochemistry. A few pembrolizumab responders had their TCRs sequenced. Worth noting for this clone: Its antigen is as yet unknown.

Germline V CDR1 and CDR2: MNHEY, SMNVEV (reference sequence). The CDR3 is made up of 15 amino acids. V was cut by 8 bases and J by 4 bases, with 18 bases left in between. Profiled with immunoSEQ multiplex PCR; TCRdb holds only in-frame clones, not every one. The data show just under 80,000 clones, about four fifths seen once. The receptor's source is an adult with mismatch repair-deficient cancer. The chain joins TRBV27 to TRBJ2-1; D is perhaps TRBD2 (6 bases). The source was peripheral blood, collected 44 weeks after starting pembrolizumab. The CDR3 here is CASRPDGSKYNEQFF. The CDR3 coding sequence is TGTGCCAGCCGTCCGGACGGGAGCAAATACAATGAGCAGTTCTTC.